These T cell receptor beta chains were read from a single sample in a study of T-cell reconstitution after alpha-beta-depleted transplantation in children. MiXCR, run by TCRdb on the PCR reads, gives a single entry per CDR3 protein. The sample lists about 260,000 distinct CDR3 sequences, less than 9% occurring once. The sequencing here drew on PBMCs, mostly from graft donor cells, taken 180 days after TCRalphabeta/CD19-depleted stem cell transplant. Source of these receptors: a male patient younger than 18 who had a stem cell transplant for acute lymphoblastic leukemia, so the T cells may come from the graft donor. CDR3s include the opening cysteine and the closing phenylalanine or tryptophan. D genes are given only for firm matches. A clone size is listed for some rows: how often the clone was seen (once, few, many), or a class if it is expanded.

clone size	V gene	D gene	J gene	CDR3 protein	CDR3 DNA
many	TRBV12-5	.	TRBJ1-6	CASGFNSPLHF	TGTGCTAGTGGTTTCAATTCACCCCTCCACTTT
.	TRBV19	.	TRBJ1-2	CASRNRALYGYTF	TGTGCCAGCAGGAACAGGGCCCTCTATGGCTACACCTTC
.	TRBV5-1	TRBD1	TRBJ1-2	CASSWTGGDYGYTF	TGCGCCAGCAGCTGGACAGGGGGTGACTATGGCTACACCTTC
many	TRBV12-3/TRBV12-4	TRBD2	TRBJ2-1	CASSVGRLNEQFF	TGTGCCAGCAGTGTCGGGAGGCTCAATGAGCAGTTCTTC
many	TRBV28	.	TRBJ1-1	CASSLMSMNTEAFF	TGTGCCAGCAGTTTGATGAGTATGAACACTGAAGCTTTCTTT
many	TRBV7-9	.	TRBJ2-4	CASGPIGNIQYF	TGTGCCAGCGGCCCGATCGGAAACATTCAGTACTTC
.	TRBV5-4	.	TRBJ2-7	CASSLTVGEQYF	TGTGCCAGCAGCTTGACGGTGGGGGAGCAGTACTTC
many	TRBV24-1	.	TRBJ2-5	CATSERLRTETQYF	TGTGCCACCAGTGAGAGACTAAGGACGGAGACCCAGTACTTC
many	TRBV3-1	.	TRBJ2-6	CASSQNPSSGANVLTF	TGTGCCAGCAGCCAAAACCCCAGCTCTGGGGCCAACGTCCTGACTTTC
many	TRBV4-2	.	TRBJ2-3	CASSRNRHHPGAAGDTDTQYF	TGTGCCAGCAGCCGCAACCGACATCATCCAGGGGCCGCGGGAGACACAGATACGCAGTATTTT
few	TRBV9	.	TRBJ2-6	CASTQRGGTGDGGANVLTF	TGTGCCAGCACCCAGCGGGGGGGGACAGGGGATGGTGGGGCCAACGTCCTGACTTTC
many	TRBV9	TRBD1	TRBJ1-3	CASSPRDRGNTIYF	TGTGCCAGCAGCCCCCGGGACAGGGGCAACACCATATATTTT
many	TRBV29-1	.	TRBJ1-1	CSVEDRVNTEAFF	TGCAGCGTTGAAGATCGGGTAAACACTGAAGCTTTCTTT
many	TRBV9	TRBD1	TRBJ2-7	CASSVGGGTGGAFGPTWQYF	TGTGCCAGCAGCGTAGGTGGAGGGACAGGGGGCGCGTTTGGACCTACTTGGCAGTACTTC
many	TRBV5-6	TRBD1	TRBJ1-5	CASSSGGINQPQHF	TGTGCCAGCAGCTCAGGGGGAATCAATCAGCCCCAGCATTTT
many	TRBV7-3	TRBD2	TRBJ2-7	CASSLTGRGGPYEQYF	TGTGCCAGCAGCTTAACAGGGAGGGGTGGCCCCTACGAGCAGTACTTC
few	TRBV3-1	TRBD1	TRBJ1-4	CASSQRTGGKTNEKLFF	TGTGCCAGCAGCCAGCGGACAGGGGGGAAAACTAATGAAAAACTGTTTTTT
many	TRBV13	.	TRBJ1-1	CASSFESQGITEAFF	TGTGCCAGCAGCTTCGAGAGCCAGGGGATCACTGAAGCTTTCTTT